Given below is one T cell receptor (beta chain) in context. The sample holds other DNA sequences that translate to the same CDR3. Profiled with immunoSEQ multiplex PCR; TCRdb holds only in-frame clones, not every one. The table includes under 70,000 clones, approximately 87% detected once. This record comes from a study of blood T cell repertoires in COVID-19. Seattle patients were enrolled during active infection and followed longitudinally. Germline lookup yields CDR1 GTSNPN and CDR2 SVGIG (reference sequence). Trimming stripped 5 bases from V and 4 bases from J, with 11 bases between. The CDR3 is made up of 12 amino acids.

The sequenced sample was peripheral blood. This chain links TRBV30 with TRBJ1-1; D call uncertain. The clonotype originates from an older woman with COVID-19, enrolled during active disease. The CDR3 reads CAWGTGGTEAFF. CDR3 nucleotide sequence: TGTGCCTGGGGAACTGGAGGCACTGAAGCTTTCTTT.